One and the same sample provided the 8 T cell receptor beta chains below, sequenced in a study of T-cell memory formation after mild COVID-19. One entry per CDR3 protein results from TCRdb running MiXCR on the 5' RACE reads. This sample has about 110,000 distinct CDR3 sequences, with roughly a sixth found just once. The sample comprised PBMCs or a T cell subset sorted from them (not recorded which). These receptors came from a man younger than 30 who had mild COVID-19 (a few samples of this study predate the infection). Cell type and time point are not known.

The CDR3 reads CATSRGGGHADTQYF. CDR3 nucleotide sequence: TGTGCCACCAGCAGAGGGGGAGGGCACGCAGATACGCAGTATTTT. The rearrangement links TRBV15 to TRBJ2-3; TRBD2 agrees at 7 bases. Germline V gene sequence: CDR1 LNHNV, CDR2 YYDKDF (reference sequence). CDR3 length: 15 residues. The junction had 5 bases not matched to a gene; V was cut back by 1 base and J by 4 bases. The whole variable domain, remainder taken from reference TRBV15 and TRBJ2-3, is DAMVIQNPRYQVTQFGKPVTLSCSQTLNHNVMYWYQQKSSQAPKLLFHYYDKDFNNEADTPDNFQSRRPNTSFCFLDIRSPGLGDTAMYLCATSRGGGHADTQYFGPGTRLTVL.

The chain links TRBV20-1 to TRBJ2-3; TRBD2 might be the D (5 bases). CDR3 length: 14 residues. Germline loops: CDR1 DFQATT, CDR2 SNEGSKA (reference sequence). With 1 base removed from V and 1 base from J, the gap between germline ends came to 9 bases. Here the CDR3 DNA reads TGCAGTGCTAGAGGTTGGGGAGGCACAGATACGCAGTATTTT. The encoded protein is CSARGWGGTDTQYF.

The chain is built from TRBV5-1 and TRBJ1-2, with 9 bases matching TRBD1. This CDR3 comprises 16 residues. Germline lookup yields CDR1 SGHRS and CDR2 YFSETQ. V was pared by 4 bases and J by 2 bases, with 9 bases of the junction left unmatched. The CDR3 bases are TGCGCCAGCAGCCTCATGCCGGGACAGGGAAACTATGGCTACACCTTC. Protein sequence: CASSLMPGQGNYGYTF.

The CDR3 here is CASSYLLGQPLSYEQYF. The CDR3 DNA reads TGTGCCAGCAGTTACCTTCTGGGGCAGCCTCTCTCCTACGAGCAGTACTTC. V is TRBV6-2 or TRBV6-3 and J is TRBJ2-7; D may be TRBD1 (5 bases). The V and J ends lost 2 bases and 0 bases respectively, with 17 bases between them. CDR1 and CDR2 from the germline V gene are MNHEY and SVGEGT. This CDR3 is 17 amino acids long.

CDR3 sequence reads: CASSFTSGGQYF. The DNA for the CDR3 is TGTGCCAGCAGCTTCACTAGCGGGGGGCAGTATTTT. The chain is built from TRBV7-8 and TRBJ2-3, with 11 bases aligning to TRBD2. This CDR3 is 12 amino acids long. Germline CDR1 is SGHVS and CDR2 is FQNEAQ. The V segment lost 3 bases and the J segment 11 bases; nucleotides outside the gene matches: 1.

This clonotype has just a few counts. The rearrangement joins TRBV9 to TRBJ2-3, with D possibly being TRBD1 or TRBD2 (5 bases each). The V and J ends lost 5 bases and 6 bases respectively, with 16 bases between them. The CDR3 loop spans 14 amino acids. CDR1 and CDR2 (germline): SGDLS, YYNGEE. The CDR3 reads CASSGDGAKDTQYF. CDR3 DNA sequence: TGTGCCAGCAGTGGGGACGGGGCCAAGGATACGCAGTATTTT.

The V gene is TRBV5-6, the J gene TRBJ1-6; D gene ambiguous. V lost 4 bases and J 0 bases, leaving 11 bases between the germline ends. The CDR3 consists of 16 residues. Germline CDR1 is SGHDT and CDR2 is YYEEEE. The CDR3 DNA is TGTGCCAGCAGCCTGCACCGGAGCTCCTATAATTCACCCCTCCACTTT. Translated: CASSLHRSSYNSPLHF.

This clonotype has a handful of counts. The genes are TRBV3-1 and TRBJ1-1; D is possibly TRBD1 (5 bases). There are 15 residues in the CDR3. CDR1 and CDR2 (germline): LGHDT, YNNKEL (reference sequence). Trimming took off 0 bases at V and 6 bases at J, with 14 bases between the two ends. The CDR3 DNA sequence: TGTGCCAGCAGCCAAGACGCCCCGGGACGCTCTGAAGCTTTCTTT. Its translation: CASSQDAPGRSEAFF.